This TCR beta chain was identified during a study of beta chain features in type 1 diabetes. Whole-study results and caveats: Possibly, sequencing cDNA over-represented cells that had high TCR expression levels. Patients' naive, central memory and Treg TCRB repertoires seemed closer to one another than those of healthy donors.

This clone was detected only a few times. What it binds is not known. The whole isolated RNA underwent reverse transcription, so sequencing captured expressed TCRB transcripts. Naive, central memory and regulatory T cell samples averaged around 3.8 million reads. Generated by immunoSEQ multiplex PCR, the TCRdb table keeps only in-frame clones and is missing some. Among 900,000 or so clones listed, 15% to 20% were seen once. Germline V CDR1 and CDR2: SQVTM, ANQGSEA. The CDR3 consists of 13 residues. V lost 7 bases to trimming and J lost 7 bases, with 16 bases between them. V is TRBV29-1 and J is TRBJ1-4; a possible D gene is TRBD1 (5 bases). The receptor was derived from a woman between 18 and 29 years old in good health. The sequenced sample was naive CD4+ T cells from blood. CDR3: CSAGGGSSEKLFF. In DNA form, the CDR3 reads TGCAGCGCTGGGGGAGGGTCATCTGAAAAACTGTTTTTT.